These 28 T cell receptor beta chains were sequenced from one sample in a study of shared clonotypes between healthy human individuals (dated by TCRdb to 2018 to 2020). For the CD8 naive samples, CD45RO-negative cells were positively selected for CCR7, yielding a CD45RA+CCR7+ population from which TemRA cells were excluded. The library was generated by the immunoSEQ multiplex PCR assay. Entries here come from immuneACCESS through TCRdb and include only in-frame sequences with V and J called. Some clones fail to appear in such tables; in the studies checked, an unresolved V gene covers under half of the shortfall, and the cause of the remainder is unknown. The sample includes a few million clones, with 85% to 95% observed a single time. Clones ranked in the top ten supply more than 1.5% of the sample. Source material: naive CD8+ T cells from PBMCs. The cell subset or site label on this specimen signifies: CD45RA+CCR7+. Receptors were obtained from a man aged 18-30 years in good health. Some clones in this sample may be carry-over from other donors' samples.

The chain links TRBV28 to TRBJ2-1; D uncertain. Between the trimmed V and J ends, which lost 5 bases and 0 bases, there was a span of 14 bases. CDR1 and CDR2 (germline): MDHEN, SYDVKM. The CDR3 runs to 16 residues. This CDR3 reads CASSPPGLLSYNEQFF. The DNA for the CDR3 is TGTGCCAGCAGTCCCCCCGGGCTTCTCTCCTACAATGAGCAGTTCTTC. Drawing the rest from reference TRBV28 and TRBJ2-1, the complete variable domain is DVKVTQSSRYLVKRTGEKVFLECVQDMDHENMFWYRQDPGLGLRLIYFSYDVKMKEKGDIPEGYSVSREKKERFSLILESASTNQTSMYLCASSPPGLLSYNEQFFGPGTRLTVL.

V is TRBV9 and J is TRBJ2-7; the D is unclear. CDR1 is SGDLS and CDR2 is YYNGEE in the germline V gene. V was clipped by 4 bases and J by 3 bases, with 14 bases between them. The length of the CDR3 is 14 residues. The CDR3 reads CASSPTRSNYEQYF. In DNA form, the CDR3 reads TGTGCCAGCAGCCCCACAAGGTCCAACTACGAGCAGTACTTC.

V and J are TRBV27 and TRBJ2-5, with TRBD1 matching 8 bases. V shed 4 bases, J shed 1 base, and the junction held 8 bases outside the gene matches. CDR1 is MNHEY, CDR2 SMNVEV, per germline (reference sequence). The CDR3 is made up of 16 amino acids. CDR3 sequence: CASSSSQGEVQETQYF. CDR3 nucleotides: TGTGCCAGCAGTTCTTCACAGGGGGAAGTCCAAGAGACCCAGTACTTC.

In nucleotides, the CDR3 is TGTGCCTGGAGTGACGGTATGGAGCAGTACTTC. It translates to CAWSDGMEQYF. This chain links TRBV30 with TRBJ2-7; D is ambiguous. The V gene's germline CDR1 is GTSNPN and CDR2 SVGIG (reference sequence). This CDR3 region has 11 residues. V was cut by 1 base and J by 7 bases, with 8 bases left in between.

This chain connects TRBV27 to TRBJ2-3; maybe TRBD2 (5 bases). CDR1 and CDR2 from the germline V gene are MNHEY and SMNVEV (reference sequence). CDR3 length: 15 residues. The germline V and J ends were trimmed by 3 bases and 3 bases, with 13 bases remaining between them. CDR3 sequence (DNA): TGTGCCAGCAGTTTTGACGGGAAAGGGACAGATACGCAGTATTTT. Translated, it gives CASSFDGKGTDTQYF.

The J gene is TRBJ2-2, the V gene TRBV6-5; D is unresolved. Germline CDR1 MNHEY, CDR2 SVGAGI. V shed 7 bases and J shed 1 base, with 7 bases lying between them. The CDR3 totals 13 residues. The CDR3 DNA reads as TGTGCCAGCACCGCCAGGAACACCGGGGAGCTGTTTTTT. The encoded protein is CASTARNTGELFF.

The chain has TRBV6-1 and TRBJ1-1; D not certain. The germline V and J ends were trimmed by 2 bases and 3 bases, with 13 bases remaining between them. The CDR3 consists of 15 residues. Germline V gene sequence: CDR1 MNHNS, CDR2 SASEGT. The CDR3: CASSENRDAYTEAFF. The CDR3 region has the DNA TGTGCCAGCAGTGAAAATCGTGACGCTTACACTGAAGCTTTCTTT.

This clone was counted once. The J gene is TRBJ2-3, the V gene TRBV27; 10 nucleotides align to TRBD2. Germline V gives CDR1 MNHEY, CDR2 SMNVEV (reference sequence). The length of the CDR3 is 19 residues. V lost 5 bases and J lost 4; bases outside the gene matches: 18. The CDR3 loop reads CASSRKSLTSGLFADTQYF. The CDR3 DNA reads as TGTGCCAGCAGTAGAAAAAGCCTGACTAGCGGGTTATTTGCAGATACGCAGTATTTT.

The CDR3: CASSGRDRGYNEQFF. CDR3 bases: TGTGCCAGCAGCGGTCGGGACAGGGGCTACAATGAGCAGTTCTTC. This chain joins TRBV11-3 and TRBJ2-1; TRBD1 matches at 10 bases. The germline V gene has CDR1 SGHNT and CDR2 YENEEA. V lost 5 bases to trimming and J lost 3 bases; unmatched junction nucleotides: 4. CDR3 size: 15 residues.

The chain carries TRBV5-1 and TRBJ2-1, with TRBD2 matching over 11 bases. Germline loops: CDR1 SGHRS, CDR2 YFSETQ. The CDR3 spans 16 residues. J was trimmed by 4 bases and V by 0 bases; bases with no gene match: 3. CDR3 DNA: TGCGCCAGCAGCTTGGTAGCGGGAGGGGAATACAATGAGCAGTTCTTC. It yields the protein CASSLVAGGEYNEQFF. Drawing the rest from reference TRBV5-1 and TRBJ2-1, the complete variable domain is KAGVTQTPRYLIKTRGQQVTLSCSPISGHRSVSWYQQTPGQGLQFLFEYFSETQRNKGNFPGRFSGRQFSNSRSEMNVSTLELGDSALYLCASSLVAGGEYNEQFFGPGTRLTVL.

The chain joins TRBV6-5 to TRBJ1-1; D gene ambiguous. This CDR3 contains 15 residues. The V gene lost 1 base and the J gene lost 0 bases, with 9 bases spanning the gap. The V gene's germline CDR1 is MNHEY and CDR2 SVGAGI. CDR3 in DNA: TGTGCCAGCAGTTACTTGCCCCCTCTGAACACTGAAGCTTTCTTT. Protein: CASSYLPPLNTEAFF.

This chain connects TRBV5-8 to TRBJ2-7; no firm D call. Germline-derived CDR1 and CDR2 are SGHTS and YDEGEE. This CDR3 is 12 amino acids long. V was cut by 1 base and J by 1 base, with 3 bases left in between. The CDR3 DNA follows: TGTGCCAGCAGCTTGTTGTCCTACGAGCAGTACTTC. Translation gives CASSLLSYEQYF.

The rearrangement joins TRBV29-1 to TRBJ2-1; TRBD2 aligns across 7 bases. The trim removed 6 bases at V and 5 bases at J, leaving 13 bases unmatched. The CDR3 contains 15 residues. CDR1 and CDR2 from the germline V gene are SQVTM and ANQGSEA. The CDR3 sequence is CSVELAPTQNNEQFF. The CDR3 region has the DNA TGCAGCGTCGAACTAGCGCCGACTCAAAACAATGAGCAGTTCTTC.

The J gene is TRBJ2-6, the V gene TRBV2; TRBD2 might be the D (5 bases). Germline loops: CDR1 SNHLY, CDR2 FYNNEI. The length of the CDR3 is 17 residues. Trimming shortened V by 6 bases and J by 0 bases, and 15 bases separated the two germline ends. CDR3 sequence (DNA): TGTGCCAGCAGCCGAGGCCCCCGGGGCTCTGGGGCCAACGTCCTGACTTTC. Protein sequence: CASSRGPRGSGANVLTF.

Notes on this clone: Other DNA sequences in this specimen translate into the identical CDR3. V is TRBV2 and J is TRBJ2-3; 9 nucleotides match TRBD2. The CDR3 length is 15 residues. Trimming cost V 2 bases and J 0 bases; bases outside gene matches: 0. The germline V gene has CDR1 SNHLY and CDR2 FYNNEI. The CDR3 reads CASSELAGSTDTQYF. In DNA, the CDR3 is TGTGCCAGCAGTGAACTAGCGGGGAGCACAGATACGCAGTATTTT.

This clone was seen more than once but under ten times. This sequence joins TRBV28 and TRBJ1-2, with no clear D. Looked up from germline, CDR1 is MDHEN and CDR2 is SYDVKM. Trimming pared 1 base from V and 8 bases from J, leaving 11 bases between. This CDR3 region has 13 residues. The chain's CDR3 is CASSLLARGGYTF. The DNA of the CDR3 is TGTGCCAGCAGTTTATTGGCCCGAGGGGGCTACACCTTC.

The DNA for the CDR3 is TGTGCCAGCAGCGTGGGACAGGGTGTTGGAGTGGTTCCCATAACTAATGAAAAACTGTTTTTT. Translation: CASSVGQGVGVVPITNEKLFF. V and J are TRBV2 and TRBJ1-4; 9 nucleotides align to TRBD1. This CDR3 comprises 21 residues. Per germline, CDR1 SNHLY and CDR2 FYNNEI. The trim removed 6 bases at V and 1 base at J, leaving 21 bases unmatched.

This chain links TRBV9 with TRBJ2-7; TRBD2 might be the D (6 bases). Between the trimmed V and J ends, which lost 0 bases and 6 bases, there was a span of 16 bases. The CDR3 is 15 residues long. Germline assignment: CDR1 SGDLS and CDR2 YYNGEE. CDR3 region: CASSVAGDAFGEQYF. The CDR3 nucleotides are TGTGCCAGCAGCGTAGCGGGAGACGCTTTTGGCGAGCAGTACTTC.

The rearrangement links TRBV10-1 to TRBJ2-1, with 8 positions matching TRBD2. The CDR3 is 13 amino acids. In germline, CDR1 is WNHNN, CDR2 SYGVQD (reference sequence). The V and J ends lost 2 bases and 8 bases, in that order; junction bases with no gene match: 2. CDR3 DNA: TGCGCCAGCAGTGAGGGACTAGCTTATGAGCAGTTCTTC. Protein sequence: CASSEGLAYEQFF.

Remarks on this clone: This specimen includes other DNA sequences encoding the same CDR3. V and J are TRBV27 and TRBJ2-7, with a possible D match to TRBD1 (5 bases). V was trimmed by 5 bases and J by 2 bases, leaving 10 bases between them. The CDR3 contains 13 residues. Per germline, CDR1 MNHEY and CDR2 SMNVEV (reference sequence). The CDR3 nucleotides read TGTGCCAGCAGTCTAGGACATCCCTACGAGCAGTACTTC. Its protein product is CASSLGHPYEQYF.

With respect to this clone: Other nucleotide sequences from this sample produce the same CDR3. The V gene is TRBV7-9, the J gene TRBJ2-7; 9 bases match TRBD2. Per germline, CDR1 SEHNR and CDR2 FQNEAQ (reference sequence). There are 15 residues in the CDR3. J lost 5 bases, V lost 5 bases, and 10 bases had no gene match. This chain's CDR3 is CASSPLAGGPHEQYF. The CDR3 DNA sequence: TGTGCCAGCAGCCCCCTCGCGGGAGGGCCCCACGAGCAGTACTTC.

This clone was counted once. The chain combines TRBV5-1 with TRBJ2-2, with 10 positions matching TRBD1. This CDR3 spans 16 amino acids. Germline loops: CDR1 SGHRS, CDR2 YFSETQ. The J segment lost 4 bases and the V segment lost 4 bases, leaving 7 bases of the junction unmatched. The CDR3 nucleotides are TGCGCCAGCAGCCAGGGACAGGGGTCTAGCACCGGGGAGCTGTTTTTT. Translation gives CASSQGQGSSTGELFF.

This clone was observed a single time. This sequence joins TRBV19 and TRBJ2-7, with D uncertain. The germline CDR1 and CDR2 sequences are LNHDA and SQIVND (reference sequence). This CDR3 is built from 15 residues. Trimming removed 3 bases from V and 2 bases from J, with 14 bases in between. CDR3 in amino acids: CASSISDQRAYEQYF. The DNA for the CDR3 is TGTGCCAGTAGTATCAGTGACCAAAGGGCCTACGAGCAGTACTTC.

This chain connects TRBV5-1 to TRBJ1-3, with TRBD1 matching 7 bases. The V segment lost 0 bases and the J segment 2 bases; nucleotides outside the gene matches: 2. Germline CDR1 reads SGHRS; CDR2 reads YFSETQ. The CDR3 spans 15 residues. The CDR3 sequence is CASSLDQGAGNTIYF. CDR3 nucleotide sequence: TGCGCCAGCAGCTTGGACCAGGGGGCTGGAAACACCATATATTTT.

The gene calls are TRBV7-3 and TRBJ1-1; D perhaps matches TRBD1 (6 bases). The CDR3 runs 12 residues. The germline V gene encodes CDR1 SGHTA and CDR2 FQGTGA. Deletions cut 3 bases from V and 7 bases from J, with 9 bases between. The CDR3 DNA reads TGTGCCAGCAGCTTGGGAGGGGGTGAAGCTTTCTTT. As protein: CASSLGGGEAFF. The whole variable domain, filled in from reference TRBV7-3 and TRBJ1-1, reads GAGVSQTPSNKVTEKGKYVELRCDPISGHTALYWYRQSLGQGPEFLIYFQGTGAADDSGLPNDRFFAVRPEGSVSTLKIQRTERGDSAVYLCASSLGGGEAFFGQGTRLTVV.

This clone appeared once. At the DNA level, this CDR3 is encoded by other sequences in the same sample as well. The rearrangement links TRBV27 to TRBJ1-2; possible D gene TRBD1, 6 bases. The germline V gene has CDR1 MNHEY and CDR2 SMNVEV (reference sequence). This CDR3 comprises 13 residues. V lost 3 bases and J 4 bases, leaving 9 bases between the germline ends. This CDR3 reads CASSFGQSYGYTF. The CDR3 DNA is TGTGCCAGCAGTTTTGGACAGAGCTATGGCTACACCTTC.

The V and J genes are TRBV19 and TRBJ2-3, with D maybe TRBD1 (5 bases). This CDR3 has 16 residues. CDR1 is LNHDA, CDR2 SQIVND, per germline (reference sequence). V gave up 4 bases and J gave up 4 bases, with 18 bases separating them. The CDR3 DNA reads TGTGCCAGTAGTACAGGTGGCAGGGTAGTCGCAGATACGCAGTATTTT. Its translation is CASSTGGRVVADTQYF.

Written as DNA, the CDR3 is TGTGCCAGCAGTTCCCAGACTAGCCACGAGCAGTACTTC. It specifies CASSSQTSHEQYF. This sequence joins TRBV27 and TRBJ2-7, with TRBD2 matching over 7 bases. CDR1 is MNHEY and CDR2 is SMNVEV in the germline V gene (reference sequence). The V segment lost 4 bases and the J segment 5 bases; nucleotides outside the gene matches: 5. The CDR3 is 13 residues long.